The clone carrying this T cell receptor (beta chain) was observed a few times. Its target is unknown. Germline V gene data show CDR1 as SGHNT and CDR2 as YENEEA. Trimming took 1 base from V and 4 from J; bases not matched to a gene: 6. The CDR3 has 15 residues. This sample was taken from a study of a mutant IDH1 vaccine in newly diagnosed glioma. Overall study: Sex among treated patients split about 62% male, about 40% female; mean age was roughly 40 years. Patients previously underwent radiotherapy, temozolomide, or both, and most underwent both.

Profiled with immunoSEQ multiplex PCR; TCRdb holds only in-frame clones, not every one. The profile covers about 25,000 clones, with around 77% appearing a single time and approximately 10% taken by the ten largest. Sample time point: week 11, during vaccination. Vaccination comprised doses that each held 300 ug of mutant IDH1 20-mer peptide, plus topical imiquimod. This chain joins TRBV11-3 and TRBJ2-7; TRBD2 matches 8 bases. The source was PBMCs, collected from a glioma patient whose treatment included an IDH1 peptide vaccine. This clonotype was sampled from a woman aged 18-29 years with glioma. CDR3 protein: CASSLGRSGVYEQYF. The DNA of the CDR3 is TGTGCCAGCAGCTTAGGACGTAGCGGGGTATACGAGCAGTACTTC.